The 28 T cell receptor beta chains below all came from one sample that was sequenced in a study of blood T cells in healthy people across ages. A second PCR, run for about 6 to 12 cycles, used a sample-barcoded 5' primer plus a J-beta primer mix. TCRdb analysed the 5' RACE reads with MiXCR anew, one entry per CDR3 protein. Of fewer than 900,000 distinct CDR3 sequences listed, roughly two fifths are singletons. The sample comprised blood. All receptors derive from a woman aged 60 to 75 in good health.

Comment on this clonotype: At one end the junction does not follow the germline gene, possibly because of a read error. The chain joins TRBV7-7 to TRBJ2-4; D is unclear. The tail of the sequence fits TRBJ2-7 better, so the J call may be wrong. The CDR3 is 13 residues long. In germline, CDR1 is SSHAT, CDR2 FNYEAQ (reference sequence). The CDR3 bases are TGTGCTAGCAGCCGAGGATCGCAGTACGAGCAGTACTTC. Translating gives CASSRGSQYEQYF.

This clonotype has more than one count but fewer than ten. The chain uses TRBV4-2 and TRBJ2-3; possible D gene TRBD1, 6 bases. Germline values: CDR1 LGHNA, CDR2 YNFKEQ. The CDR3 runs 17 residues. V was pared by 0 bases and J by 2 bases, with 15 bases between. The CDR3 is CASSQDQGRDTTDTQYF. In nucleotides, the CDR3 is TGTGCCAGCAGCCAAGATCAAGGAAGGGACACCACAGATACGCAGTATTTT.

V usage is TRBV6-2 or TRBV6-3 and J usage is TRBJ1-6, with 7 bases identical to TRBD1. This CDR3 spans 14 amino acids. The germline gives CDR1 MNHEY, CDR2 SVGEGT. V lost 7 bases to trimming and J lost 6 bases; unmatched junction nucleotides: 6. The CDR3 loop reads CASKETGINSPLHF. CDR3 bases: TGTGCCAGCAAAGAGACAGGGATTAATTCACCCCTCCACTTT.

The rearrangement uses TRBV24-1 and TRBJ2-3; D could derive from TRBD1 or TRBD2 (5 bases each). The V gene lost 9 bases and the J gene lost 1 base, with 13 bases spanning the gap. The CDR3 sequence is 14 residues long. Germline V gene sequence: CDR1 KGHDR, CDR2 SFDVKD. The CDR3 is CATFSGRGTDTQYF. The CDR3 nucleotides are TGTGCCACCTTCTCGGGGCGCGGCACAGATACGCAGTATTTT.

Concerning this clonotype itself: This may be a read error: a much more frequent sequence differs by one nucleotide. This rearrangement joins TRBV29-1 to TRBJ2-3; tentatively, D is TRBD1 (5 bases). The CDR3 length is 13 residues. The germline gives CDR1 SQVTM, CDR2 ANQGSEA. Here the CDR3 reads CGVPGHSTDTQYF. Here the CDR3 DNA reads TGCGGCGTACCCGGACATTCCACAGATACGCAGTATTTT.

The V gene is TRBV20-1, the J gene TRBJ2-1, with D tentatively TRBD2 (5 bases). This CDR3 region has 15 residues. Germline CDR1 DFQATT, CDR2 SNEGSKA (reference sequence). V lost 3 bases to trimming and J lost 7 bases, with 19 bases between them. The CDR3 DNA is TGCAGTGCTAGGGCCCAGCGGCGCCTCCGGAATGAGCAGTTCTTC. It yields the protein CSARAQRRLRNEQFF.

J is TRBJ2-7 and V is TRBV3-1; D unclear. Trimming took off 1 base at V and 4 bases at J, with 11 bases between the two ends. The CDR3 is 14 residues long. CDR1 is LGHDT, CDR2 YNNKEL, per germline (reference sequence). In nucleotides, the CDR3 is TGTGCCAGCAGCCAAGCTAATAGGGATTACGAGCAGTACTTC. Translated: CASSQANRDYEQYF.

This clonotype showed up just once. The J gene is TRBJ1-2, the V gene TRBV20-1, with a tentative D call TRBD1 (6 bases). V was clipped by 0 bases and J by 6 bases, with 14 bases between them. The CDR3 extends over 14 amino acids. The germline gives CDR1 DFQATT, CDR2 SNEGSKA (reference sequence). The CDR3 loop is CSARDEGRGHGYTF. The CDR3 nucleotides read TGCAGTGCTAGAGACGAAGGCAGGGGCCATGGCTACACCTTC.

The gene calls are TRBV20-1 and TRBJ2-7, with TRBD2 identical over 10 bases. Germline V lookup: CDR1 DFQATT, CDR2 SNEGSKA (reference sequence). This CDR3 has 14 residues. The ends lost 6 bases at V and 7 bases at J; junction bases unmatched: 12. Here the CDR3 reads CSAKTSGGAREQYF. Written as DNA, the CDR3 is TGCAGTGCCAAGACGAGCGGGGGGGCCCGAGAGCAGTACTTC.

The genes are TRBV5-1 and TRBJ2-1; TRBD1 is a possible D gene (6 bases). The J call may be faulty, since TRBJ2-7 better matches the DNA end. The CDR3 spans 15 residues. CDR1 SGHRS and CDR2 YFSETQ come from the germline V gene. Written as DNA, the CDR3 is TGCGCCAGCAGCTCACCAGGGGAATCCTACAATGAGCAGTACTTC. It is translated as CASSSPGESYNEQYF.

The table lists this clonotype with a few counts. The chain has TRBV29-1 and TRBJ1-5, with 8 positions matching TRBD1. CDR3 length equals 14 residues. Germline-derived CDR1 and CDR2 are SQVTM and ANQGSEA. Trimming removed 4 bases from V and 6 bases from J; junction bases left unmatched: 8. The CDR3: CSVGTGGIGQPQHF. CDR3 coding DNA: TGCAGCGTTGGTACAGGGGGGATTGGTCAGCCCCAGCATTTT.

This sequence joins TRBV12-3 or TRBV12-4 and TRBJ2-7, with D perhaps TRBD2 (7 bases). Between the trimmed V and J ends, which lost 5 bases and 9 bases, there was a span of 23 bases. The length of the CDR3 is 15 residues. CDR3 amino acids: CASSKGGLRGLGQYF. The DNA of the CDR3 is TGTGCCAGCAGTAAGGGGGGGCTCAGAGGTCTCGGGCAGTACTTC.

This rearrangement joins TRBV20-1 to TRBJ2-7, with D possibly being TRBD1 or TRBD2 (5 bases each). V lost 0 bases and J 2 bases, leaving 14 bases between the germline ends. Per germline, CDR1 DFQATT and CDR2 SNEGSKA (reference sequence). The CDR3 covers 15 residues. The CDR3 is CSARDWDRVAYEQYF. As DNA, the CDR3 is TGCAGTGCTAGAGACTGGGACCGCGTTGCCTACGAGCAGTACTTC.

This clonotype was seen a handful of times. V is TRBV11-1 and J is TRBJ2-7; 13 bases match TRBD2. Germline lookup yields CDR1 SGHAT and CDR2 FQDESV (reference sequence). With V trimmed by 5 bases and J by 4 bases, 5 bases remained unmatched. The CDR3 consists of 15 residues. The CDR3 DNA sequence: TGTGCCAGCAGCCGGACTAGCGGGGGACGGTACGAGCAGTACTTC. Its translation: CASSRTSGGRYEQYF.

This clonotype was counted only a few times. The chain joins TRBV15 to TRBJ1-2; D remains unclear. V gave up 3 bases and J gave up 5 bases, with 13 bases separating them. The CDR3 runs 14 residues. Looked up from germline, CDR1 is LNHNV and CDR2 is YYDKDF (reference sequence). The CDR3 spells CATSRAKEKYGYTF. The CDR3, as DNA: TGTGCCACCAGCAGGGCGAAGGAGAAATATGGCTACACCTTC.

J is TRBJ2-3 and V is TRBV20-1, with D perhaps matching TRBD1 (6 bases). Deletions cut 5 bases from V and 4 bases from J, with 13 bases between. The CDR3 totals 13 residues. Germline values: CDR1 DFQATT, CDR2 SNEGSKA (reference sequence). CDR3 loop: CSAQLQGADTQYF. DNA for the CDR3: TGCAGTGCTCAACTACAGGGCGCAGATACGCAGTATTTT.

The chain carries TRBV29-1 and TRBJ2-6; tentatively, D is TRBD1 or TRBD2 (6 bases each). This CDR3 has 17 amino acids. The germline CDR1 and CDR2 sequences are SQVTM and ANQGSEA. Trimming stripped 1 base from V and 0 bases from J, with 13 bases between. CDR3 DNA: TGCAGCGTTGAAGCGGGAGACAGGAGCTCTGGGGCCAACGTCCTGACTTTC. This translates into CSVEAGDRSSGANVLTF.

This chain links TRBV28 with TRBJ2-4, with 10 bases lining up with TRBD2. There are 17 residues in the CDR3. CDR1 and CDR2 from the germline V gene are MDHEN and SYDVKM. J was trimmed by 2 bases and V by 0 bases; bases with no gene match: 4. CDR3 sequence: CASSLWSSGSTKNIQYF. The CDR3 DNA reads TGTGCCAGCAGTTTATGGTCTAGCGGGAGTACCAAAAACATTCAGTACTTC. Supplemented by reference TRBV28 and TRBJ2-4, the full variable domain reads DVKVTQSSRYLVKRTGEKVFLECVQDMDHENMFWYRQDPGLGLRLIYFSYDVKMKEKGDIPEGYSVSREKKERFSLILESASTNQTSMYLCASSLWSSGSTKNIQYFGAGTRLSVL.

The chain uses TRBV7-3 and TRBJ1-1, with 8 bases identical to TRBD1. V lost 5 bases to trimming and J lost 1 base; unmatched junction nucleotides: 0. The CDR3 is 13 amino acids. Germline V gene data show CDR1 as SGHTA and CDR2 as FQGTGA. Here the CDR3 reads CASSTGGNTEAFF. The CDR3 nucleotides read TGTGCCAGCAGCACAGGGGGGAACACTGAAGCTTTCTTT. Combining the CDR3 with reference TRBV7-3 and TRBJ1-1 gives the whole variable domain GAGVSQTPSNKVTEKGKYVELRCDPISGHTALYWYRQSLGQGPEFLIYFQGTGAADDSGLPNDRFFAVRPEGSVSTLKIQRTERGDSAVYLCASSTGGNTEAFFGQGTRLTVV.

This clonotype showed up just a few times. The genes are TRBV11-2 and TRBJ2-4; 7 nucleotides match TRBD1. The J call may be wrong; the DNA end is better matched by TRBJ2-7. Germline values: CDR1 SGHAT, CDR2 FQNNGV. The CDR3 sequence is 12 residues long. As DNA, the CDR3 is TGTGCCAGCAGCCAGACAGGGTTCGAGCAGTACTTC. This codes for CASSQTGFEQYF.

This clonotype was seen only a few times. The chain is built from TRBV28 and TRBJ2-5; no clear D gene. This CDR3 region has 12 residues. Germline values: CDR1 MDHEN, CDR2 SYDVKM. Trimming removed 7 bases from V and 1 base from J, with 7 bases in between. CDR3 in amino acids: CASTGIQETQYF. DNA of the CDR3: TGTGCCAGCACAGGAATCCAAGAGACCCAGTACTTC.

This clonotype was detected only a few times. The CDR3 here is CASSPQGGGGWEKLFF. CDR3 nucleotides: TGTGCCAGCAGCCCCCAAGGGGGGGGAGGCTGGGAAAAACTGTTTTTT. The chain has TRBV7-2 and TRBJ1-4, with D maybe TRBD1 (6 bases). CDR1 and CDR2 (germline): SGHTA, FQGNSA. V was clipped by 5 bases and J by 8 bases, with 21 bases between them. The CDR3 consists of 16 residues.

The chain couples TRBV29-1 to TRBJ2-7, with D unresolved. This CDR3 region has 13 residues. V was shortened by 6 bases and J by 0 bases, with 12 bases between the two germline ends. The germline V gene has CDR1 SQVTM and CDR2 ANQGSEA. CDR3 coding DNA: TGCAGCGTGCAATGGACGGCCTCCTACGAGCAGTACTTC. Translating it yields CSVQWTASYEQYF.

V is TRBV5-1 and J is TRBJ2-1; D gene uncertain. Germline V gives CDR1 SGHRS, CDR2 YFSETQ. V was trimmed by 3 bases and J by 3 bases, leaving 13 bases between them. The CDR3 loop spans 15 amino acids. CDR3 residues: CASSSSSGYYNEQFF. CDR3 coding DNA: TGCGCCAGCAGCTCTAGTTCCGGGTACTACAATGAGCAGTTCTTC.

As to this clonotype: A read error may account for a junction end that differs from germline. In DNA, the CDR3 is TGTGCCAGCAGCTCCAGACAGGATTTTTTGTACATTGAGCAGTTCTTC. It is translated as CASSSRQDFLYIEQFF. The genes are TRBV5-5 and TRBJ2-1; TRBD1 is a possible D gene (6 bases). The germline gives CDR1 SGHKS, CDR2 YYEKEE (reference sequence). The CDR3 has 16 residues.

CDR3 bases: TGTGCCAGCAGCCAAAACACACTACAGACCCAGTACTTC. Protein: CASSQNTLQTQYF. The chain carries TRBV3-1 and TRBJ2-5; D not resolved. Trimming took 2 bases from V and 6 from J, leaving 10 bases between them. Germline CDR1 LGHDT, CDR2 YNNKEL (reference sequence). This CDR3 region has 13 residues.

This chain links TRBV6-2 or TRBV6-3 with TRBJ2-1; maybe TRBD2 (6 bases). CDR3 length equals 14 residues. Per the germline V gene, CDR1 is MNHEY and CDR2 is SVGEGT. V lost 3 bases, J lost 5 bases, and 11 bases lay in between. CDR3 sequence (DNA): TGTGCCAGCAGTTATGTAGCGGTTAACAATGAGCAGTTCTTC. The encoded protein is CASSYVAVNNEQFF.

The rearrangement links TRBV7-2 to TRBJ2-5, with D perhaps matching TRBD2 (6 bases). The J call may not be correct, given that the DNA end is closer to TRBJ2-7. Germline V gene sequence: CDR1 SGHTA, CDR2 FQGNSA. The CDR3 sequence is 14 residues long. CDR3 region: CASSVINAGNEQYF. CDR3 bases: TGTGCCAGCAGCGTAATTAATGCGGGGAACGAGCAGTACTTC.